Listed below are T cell receptor beta chains from one sample, sequenced in a study of blood T cells in healthy people across ages. TCRdb used MiXCR to reprocess the 5' RACE reads, holding one entry per CDR3 protein. The sample lists over 700,000 distinct CDR3 sequences; about 53% were seen once. The sample consisted of blood. These receptor sequences come from an elderly man in good health. Both conserved end residues are part of each CDR3. Each record gives: CDR3 DNA, CDR3 protein, D gene, clone size, J gene, V gene. The D gene is left open where the match is weak. Part of the rows lack a size; the others show once, few, many or a class for expanded clones.

TGTGCCAGCAGCTTAGAGGCTAGCGGGAAGCGGACCCAGTACTTC,CASSLEASGKRTQYF,TRBD2,few,TRBJ2-5,TRBV13
TGCGCCAGCAGCCAAGGGACTCTAGCGGGGATTAACAATGAGCAGTTCTTC,CASSQGTLAGINNEQFF,TRBD2,-,TRBJ2-1,TRBV4-1
TGCGCCAGCAGTACGGAGGTGGGCTGGTATCAGACCCAGTACTTC,CASSTEVGWYQTQYF,-,-,TRBJ2-5,TRBV5-1
TGCAGTGCTAGAGGACCACTCTTTTCTCTTTTCTACGAGCAGTACTTC,CSARGPLFSLFYEQYF,-,-,TRBJ2-7,TRBV20-1
TGCAGTGCTAGAGATCGGGGAGGGTGGGGTTCACCCCTCCACTTT,CSARDRGGWGSPLHF,-,-,TRBJ1-6,TRBV20-1
TGTGCCAGCAGTTACCGAGACCGAATAAATTCACCCCTCCACTTT,CASSYRDRINSPLHF,-,-,TRBJ1-6,TRBV6-6
TGCGCCAGCAGCCGAACAGGGATTGAAGGCAATCAGCCCCAGCATTTT,CASSRTGIEGNQPQHF,-,few,TRBJ1-5,TRBV10-2
TGCAGTGCTAGAGATGTAGCGGGTGTGGAGACCCAGTACTTC,CSARDVAGVETQYF,TRBD2,few,TRBJ2-5,TRBV20-1
TGTGCCAGCAGCCAAGGCCAGGGGCGCGGTGAGCAGTTCTTC,CASSQGQGRGEQFF,-,-,TRBJ2-1,TRBV3-1
TGTGCCAGCCAAGGGAGGAGATACGCGTATTTT,CASQGRRYAYF,-,-,TRBJ2-3,TRBV6-1
TGTGCCAGCAGCCAGAGACAGGATTCGAACTATGGCTACACCTTC,CASSQRQDSNYGYTF,-,-,TRBJ1-2,TRBV7-6
TGTGCCAGCAGCCAAGAGGGACAAGCAAGATACAATGAGCAGTTCTTC,CASSQEGQARYNEQFF,-,few,TRBJ2-1,TRBV4-2
TGTGCCAGCAGCCGCGTGGGTAGTCCGCCGGGCATCGAGCAGTACTTC,CASSRVGSPPGIEQYF,-,-,TRBJ2-7,TRBV9
TGTGCCAGCACCCAAGCTGCCGAGCAGTACTTC,CASTQAAEQYF,-,few,TRBJ2-7,TRBV28
TGCAGTGCTCCCCGCAGGGGCGAGCAGTACTTC,CSAPRRGEQYF,-,-,TRBJ2-7,TRBV20-1
TGCGCCAGCAGCCAAGTACGCCCCGGGAGCACCACCTACGAGCAGTACTTC,CASSQVRPGSTTYEQYF,-,-,TRBJ2-7,TRBV4-1
TGTGCCAGCAGCTTAGGTGGACTTAATCAGCCCCAGCATTTT,CASSLGGLNQPQHF,-,few,TRBJ1-5,TRBV7-9
TGTGCCAGCAGTGAACCGAGGGCCTATGGCTACACCTTC,CASSEPRAYGYTF,-,-,TRBJ1-2,TRBV2
TGCAGCGTCCCGGGACTGCGTACAGATACGCAGTATTTT,CSVPGLRTDTQYF,-,few,TRBJ2-3,TRBV29-1
TGTGCCAGCAGTTTCGGGGGGGGGAGAGCCAATGAGCAGTTCTTC,CASSFGGGRANEQFF,TRBD2,-,TRBJ2-1,TRBV28
TGCGCCAGCGGCGAAACAGGTCCTGAGCAGTTCTTC,CASGETGPEQFF,-,-,TRBJ2-1,TRBV5-1
TGTGCCAGCAGTTTAGGCGGACTAGGGTACAGATACGCGTATTTT,CASSLGGLGYRYAYF,TRBD2,-,TRBJ2-3,TRBV27
TGTGCCAGCAGCCCGGGGAGAAGGGAAAAACTGTTTTTT,CASSPGRREKLFF,-,-,TRBJ1-4,TRBV7-2
TGCGCCAGCAGCTTAATGGCCAAAAACATTCAGTACTTC,CASSLMAKNIQYF,-,-,TRBJ2-4,TRBV5-1
TGTGCCGTCAGAGGACCATACAGAGGCACTGAAGCTTTCTTT,CAVRGPYRGTEAFF,-,-,TRBJ1-1,TRBV2
TGCAGTGCTGCTACTAGCGGGAGGGCCATTGAGCAGTTCTTC,CSAATSGRAIEQFF,TRBD2,once,TRBJ2-1,TRBV20-1
TGCAGTGCTTCAAGACAGGGAAGGAATCAGCCCCAGCATTTT,CSASRQGRNQPQHF,TRBD1,few,TRBJ1-5,TRBV20-1
TGTGCCTGCAGCTTGCCCCTCGGGACTAGCGGGAGTCTAGTCCCAGAGACCCAGTACTTC,CACSLPLGTSGSLVPETQYF,TRBD2,-,TRBJ2-5,TRBV5-6
TGTGCCAGCCCACAGGGAAGGCTTATCCACGAGCAGTACTTC,CASPQGRLIHEQYF,-,once,TRBJ2-7,TRBV18
TGTGCCAGCAGTGATCGGACAGGGGTCAATTCACCCCTCCACTTT,CASSDRTGVNSPLHF,TRBD1,-,TRBJ1-6,TRBV12-3/TRBV12-4
TGTGCCAGCAGTGAAGCGGTAATAGCGCCCAGCTCCTACAATGAGCAGTTCTTC,CASSEAVIAPSSYNEQFF,-,-,TRBJ2-1,TRBV6-1
TGTGCCAGCAGTTGGGCTAGCGGGAGGGCCTACGAGCAGTACTTC,CASSWASGRAYEQYF,TRBD2,-,TRBJ2-7,TRBV6-2/TRBV6-3
TGTGCCAGCACCCCGATTGCTGGCGAGCAGTACTTC,CASTPIAGEQYF,-,few,TRBJ2-7,TRBV6-1
TGTGCCAGCTCACCTCCGGGACAGCCGGCTGACGAGCAGTACTTC,CASSPPGQPADEQYF,TRBD1,few,TRBJ2-7,TRBV18
TGTGCCATCAGTGTGGGGACAGCCTCTCGAACTGAAGCTTTCTTT,CAISVGTASRTEAFF,TRBD1,-,TRBJ1-1,TRBV10-3